This TCR beta chain was identified in a study of T cell repertoires in cytomegalovirus infection. Study information: It was the public TCR beta signatures that indicated both CMV infection and matching HLA type. The study, taken as a whole, reports: There were carriers of CMV plus the relevant HLA, and cumulative public TCR beta family frequency identified them. Within the response measured ex vivo, HLA-C-restricted CMV-specific TCR beta clonotypes were dominant.

As regards this clonotype: Its antigen is not identified.

MiXCR was run by TCRdb on the reads, yielding one entry per CDR3 protein. The sample lists around 300,000 distinct CDR3 sequences, roughly a fifth occurring once. The CDR3 is made up of 12 amino acids. With V trimmed by 3 bases and J by 5 bases, 0 bases remained unmatched. Looked up from germline, CDR1 is MNHNS and CDR2 is SASEGT. Sequencing used cultured PBMCs, obtained from culture after CMV antigen stimulation. The clonotype comes from a human donor in good health (CMV status not recorded). Some clones in this sample may be carry-over from other donors' samples. The rearrangement links TRBV6-1 to TRBJ2-7; 8 bases line up with TRBD1. The CDR3 DNA follows: TGTGCCAGCAGTGACAGGGGGCACGAGCAGTACGTC. As protein: CASSDRGHEQYV.